These 10 T cell receptor beta chains share one sample of origin, sequenced in a study of T cells in Graves' hyperthyroidism and ophthalmopathy. The CDR3 regions of TCR beta were amplified from RNA transcripts. TCR CDR3 regions were first amplified by RT-PCR with HTBI primers. TCRdb re-called the multiplex PCR reads with MiXCR, one entry per CDR3 protein. The table has 300,000 to 400,000 distinct CDR3 sequences, around a fifth seen once. The sequenced material came from blood. All receptors come from a woman in her forties or fifties with Graves' hyperthyroidism.

J is TRBJ1-5 and V is TRBV2, with D unclear. V lost 5 bases, J lost 5 bases, and 13 bases lay in between. CDR3 length: 14 residues. Germline CDR1 and CDR2: SNHLY and FYNNEI. The CDR3, as DNA: TGTGCCAGCAGTCCGGTGAAGACGGATCAGCCCCAGCATTTT. Its translation is CASSPVKTDQPQHF.

This chain links TRBV10-3 with TRBJ2-3; 9 bases align to TRBD2. The trim removed 6 bases at V and 6 bases at J, leaving 13 bases unmatched. This CDR3 has 16 amino acids. CDR1 and CDR2 from the germline V gene are ENHRY and SYGVKD. The CDR3 here is CAIRPGLALLEDTQYF. The CDR3 DNA is TGTGCCATCAGGCCGGGACTAGCTCTCCTGGAGGATACGCAGTATTTT.

This clonotype was seen repeatedly, ten times or more. J is TRBJ2-3 and V is TRBV14, with 7 bases matching TRBD2. This CDR3 spans 15 amino acids. Germline V lookup: CDR1 SGHDN, CDR2 FVKESK. The V gene end was trimmed by 0 bases and the J gene end by 2 bases; junction bases not matched to a gene: 2. The CDR3 reads CASSQEWDYTDTQYF. For the CDR3, the DNA is TGTGCCAGCAGCCAAGAATGGGACTACACAGATACGCAGTATTTT.

At least ten counts were recorded for this clonotype. The V call is TRBV2, the J call TRBJ1-2, with TRBD1 matching over 8 bases. The CDR3 covers 12 residues. V lost 6 bases and J lost 5; bases outside the gene matches: 2. From germline, CDR1 is SNHLY and CDR2 FYNNEI. CDR3 residues: CASRGQVYGYTF. The CDR3 DNA follows: TGTGCCAGCAGGGGACAGGTTTATGGCTACACCTTC.

The chain links TRBV20-1 to TRBJ2-1; 15 nucleotides align to TRBD2. CDR1 is DFQATT and CDR2 is SNEGSKA in the germline V gene (reference sequence). CDR3 size: 15 residues. V was clipped by 7 bases and J by 9 bases; unmatched bases: 10. Here the CDR3 reads CSVHTGTSGRTEQFF. CDR3 nucleotide sequence: TGCAGTGTTCACACCGGGACTAGCGGGAGGACTGAGCAGTTCTTC.

The genes are TRBV7-6 and TRBJ2-7; 8 nucleotides agree with TRBD1. CDR1 and CDR2 (germline): SGHVS, FNYEAQ. This CDR3 has 12 amino acids. The trim removed 4 bases at V and 7 bases at J, leaving 3 bases unmatched. The CDR3: CASSWTGQEQYF. The CDR3 DNA follows: TGTGCCAGCAGCTGGACAGGGCAGGAGCAGTACTTC.

This clonotype occurred many times. This sequence joins TRBV6-5 and TRBJ2-1; the match to TRBD2 covers 9 bases. Trimming took 0 bases from V and 4 from J; bases not matched to a gene: 7. The CDR3 runs to 17 residues. Germline V lookup: CDR1 MNHEY, CDR2 SVGAGI. CDR3 residues: CASSYSLPSGIYNEQFF. CDR3 DNA: TGTGCCAGCAGTTACTCGTTGCCTAGCGGGATATACAATGAGCAGTTCTTC.

The chain joins TRBV5-1 to TRBJ2-6, with 12 bases matching TRBD1. CDR1 SGHRS and CDR2 YFSETQ come from the germline V gene. The CDR3 has 18 residues. The junction had 7 bases not matched to a gene; V was cut back by 4 bases and J by 2 bases. The chain's CDR3 is CASSTGTGGLTGANVLTF. CDR3 in DNA: TGCGCCAGCAGCACTGGGACAGGGGGCCTGACTGGGGCCAACGTCCTGACTTTC.

V is TRBV2 and J is TRBJ2-2; D gene ambiguous. V was clipped by 2 bases and J by 0 bases, with 4 bases between them. This CDR3 is built from 14 residues. Germline lookup yields CDR1 SNHLY and CDR2 FYNNEI. Here the CDR3 DNA reads TGTGCCAGCAGTGAATGGACGAACACCGGGGAGCTGTTTTTT. Translated: CASSEWTNTGELFF.

The J gene is TRBJ2-7, the V gene TRBV10-3, with 7 bases fitting TRBD1. Losses at the gene ends were 0 bases for V and 6 bases for J; bases not matched to a gene: 8. The CDR3 runs 15 residues. The germline CDR1 and CDR2 sequences are ENHRY and SYGVKD. The CDR3 DNA reads TGTGCCATCAGTGAGTCAACGACAGGGTGGGTCGAGCAGTACTTC. This codes for CAISESTTGWVEQYF.